A selection of T cell receptor beta chains follows, all from one sample in a study of blood T cell repertoires in COVID-19. Only in-frame clones appear in the TCRdb table, and some are missing; sequencing was by immunoSEQ multiplex PCR. The sample contains approximately 97,000 clones, around nine tenths of which appear only once. The sequencing sample was made of peripheral blood. All receptors come from a man aged 50-59 years with active COVID-19. The CDR3 runs from the conserved cysteine through the conserved F or W. Each record gives: D gene, J gene, V gene, CDR3 protein, CDR3 DNA. A D gene is named only where the DNA matches it firmly.

D: NA; J: TRBJ1-2; V: TRBV7-9; CDR3: CASSPNAGGGYTF; DNA: TGTGCCAGCAGTCCTAACGCGGGGGGAGGCTACACCTTC
D: NA; J: TRBJ1-3; V: TRBV28; CDR3: CASIEQGENTIYF; DNA: TGTGCCAGCATCGAGCAGGGTGAAAACACCATATATTTT
D: NA; J: TRBJ1-1; V: TRBV6-5; CDR3: CASRPGGSTEAFF; DNA: TGTGCCAGCAGACCGGGGGGGAGCACTGAAGCTTTCTTT
D: TRBD1; J: TRBJ2-4; V: TRBV7-9; CDR3: CASGTGTGGAPKSGNIQYF; DNA: TGTGCCAGCGGAACCGGGACAGGGGGCGCCCCTAAATCGGGAAACATTCAGTACTTC
D: NA; J: TRBJ1-2; V: TRBV11-2; CDR3: CASSLDPGVNYGYTF; DNA: TGTGCCAGCAGCTTAGACCCCGGGGTTAACTATGGCTACACCTTC
D: NA; J: TRBJ2-2; V: TRBV12-2; CDR3: CASRHGQSNTGELFF; DNA: TGTGCAAGTCGCCACGGACAGTCGAACACCGGGGAGCTGTTTTTT
D: TRBD1; J: TRBJ2-2; V: TRBV6-5; CDR3: CASTQGGGTGELFF; DNA: TGTGCCAGCACACAGGGGGGTGGCACCGGGGAGCTGTTTTTT
D: NA; J: TRBJ2-3; V: TRBV5-1; CDR3: CASSGGLRRGSTQYF; DNA: TGCGCCAGCAGCGGGGGGTTACGGCGTGGAAGTACGCAGTATTTT
D: NA; J: TRBJ2-7; V: TRBV5-1; CDR3: CASSLGRSYYEQYF; DNA: TGCGCCAGCAGCTTGGGTCGCAGTTACTACGAGCAGTACTTC
D: NA; J: TRBJ2-5; V: TRBV29-1; CDR3: CSVEDLGRGETQYF; DNA: TGCAGCGTTGAAGATTTGGGGCGTGGGGAGACCCAGTACTTC
D: TRBD1; J: TRBJ1-6; V: TRBV7-9; CDR3: CASRAGGSPLHF; DNA: TGTGCCAGCAGAGCAGGGGGGTCACCCCTCCACTTT
D: TRBD2; J: TRBJ2-2; V: TRBV11-3; CDR3: CASSLGGQRGTTGELFF; DNA: TGTGCCAGCAGCCTAGGAGGCCAGCGGGGGACGACCGGGGAGCTGTTTTTT
D: NA; J: TRBJ1-1; V: TRBV5-1; CDR3: CASSLELGANTEAFF; DNA: TGCGCCAGCAGCTTGGAATTAGGGGCGAACACTGAAGCTTTCTTT
D: NA; J: TRBJ1-1; V: TRBV4-1; CDR3: CASSHFGQNTEAFF; DNA: TGCGCCAGCAGCCACTTTGGACAGAACACTGAAGCTTTCTTT
D: NA; J: TRBJ1-2; V: TRBV27; CDR3: CASRTEAVGGYTF; DNA: TGTGCCAGCAGGACTGAAGCGGTGGGAGGCTACACCTTC
D: NA; J: TRBJ2-2; V: TRBV4-3; CDR3: CASSQFPGGELFF; DNA: TGCGCCAGCAGCCAATTTCCCGGCGGGGAGCTGTTTTTT